Shown below are 32 T cell receptor beta chains from a single sample sequenced in a study of blood T cell repertoires in COVID-19 (dated by TCRdb to about 2020). The library was obtained by the immunoSEQ multiplex PCR assay. Drawn from immuneACCESS, this table holds only the in-frame rearrangements with V and J called that TCRdb kept. Clones are partly lost; checked studies trace under half to an unresolved V gene and leave the rest unexplained. This sample lists around 300,000 clones; about nine tenths were detected once. About 2.2% of the sample belongs to the ten largest clones. Sequences were obtained from peripheral blood. Receptors originate from a woman aged 25 to 39 with COVID-19, enrolled during active disease.

CDR3 sequence reads: CASSQVAGAGNTIYF. In nucleotides, the CDR3 is TGTGCCAGCAGCCAAGTTGCGGGAGCAGGAAACACCATATATTTT. The chain couples TRBV3-1 (or the pseudogene TRBV3-2) to TRBJ1-3; D gene ambiguous. In germline, CDR1 is LGHDT, CDR2 YNNKEL (reference sequence). Trimming shortened V by 1 base and J by 4 bases, and 11 bases separated the two germline ends. This CDR3 is built from 15 residues.

This chain joins TRBV19 and TRBJ2-5; 9 nucleotides line up with TRBD2. V shed 3 bases and J 4 bases; nucleotides not matched to a gene: 6. This CDR3 has 15 amino acids. From germline, CDR1 is LNHDA and CDR2 SQIVND (reference sequence). CDR3 in DNA: TGTGCCAGTAGTATTGGAGCGGGAGGAGGAGAGACCCAGTACTTC. Translating it yields CASSIGAGGGETQYF.

The V gene is TRBV28, the J gene TRBJ1-4; D is ambiguous. Trimming removed 1 base at V and 3 bases at J, with 12 bases between. Germline-derived CDR1 and CDR2 are MDHEN and SYDVKM. The CDR3 extends over 16 amino acids. CDR3 DNA: TGTGCCAGCAGTTTATCTTCAGGTTCGTCTAATGAAAAACTGTTTTTT. Translated, it gives CASSLSSGSSNEKLFF.

The V gene is TRBV5-1, the J gene TRBJ2-5; 9 bases align to TRBD2. Germline assignment: CDR1 SGHRS and CDR2 YFSETQ. After removal of 4 bases from V and 2 bases from J, the junction contained 15 bases not matched to a gene. The CDR3 totals 18 residues. As DNA, the CDR3 is TGCGCCAGCAGCATTGGGACAGTAGCGGGAGTCTCACAAGAGACCCAGTACTTC. This codes for CASSIGTVAGVSQETQYF.

The chain couples TRBV27 to TRBJ1-4, with D possibly matching TRBD1 (6 bases). Trimming removed 7 bases from V and 4 bases from J, with 13 bases in between. The CDR3 is made up of 14 amino acids. Per the germline V gene, CDR1 is MNHEY and CDR2 is SMNVEV (reference sequence). For the CDR3, the DNA is TGTGCCAGCAAACGACAGGCGATTAATGAAAAACTGTTTTTT. Its translation is CASKRQAINEKLFF.

This chain joins TRBV5-5 and TRBJ1-2; D may be TRBD1 (6 bases). CDR1 SGHKS and CDR2 YYEKEE come from the germline V gene (reference sequence). This CDR3 is 15 amino acids long. The V end was cut by 1 base, the J end by 8 bases, with 18 bases between. The CDR3 DNA reads as TGTGCCAGCAGCTTGCGTGCAGGGGATTCGGTCGGCTACACCTTC. This sequence encodes CASSLRAGDSVGYTF.

The sample holds one count of this clone. J is TRBJ2-3 and V is TRBV12-5, with 10 bases matching TRBD2. Trimming at V came to 1 base and at J to 5 bases, leaving 0 bases not matched to a gene. The CDR3 contains 14 residues. The germline CDR1 and CDR2 sequences are LGHNT and FRNRAP. This CDR3 reads CASGLGLAGDTQYF. The CDR3 region has the DNA TGTGCTAGTGGTTTGGGACTAGCGGGAGATACGCAGTATTTT.

CDR3 nucleotide sequence: TGCAGCGTTCGAAGCAGCGCGTCACGGCGGAGGGAAAAACTGTTTTTT. It encodes CSVRSSASRRREKLFF. This rearrangement joins TRBV29-1 to TRBJ1-4, with unresolved D. The CDR3 is 16 residues long. Germline V gene sequence: CDR1 SQVTM, CDR2 ANQGSEA. The V gene lost 5 bases and the J gene lost 8 bases, with 24 bases spanning the gap.

This clone was seen just once. The rearrangement joins TRBV7-2 to TRBJ2-3, with TRBD2 matching over 8 bases. Germline assignment: CDR1 SGHTA and CDR2 FQGNSA. Trimming removed 5 bases from V and 5 bases from J; junction bases left unmatched: 9. The CDR3 is made up of 15 amino acids. The CDR3 bases are TGTGCCAGCAGCCCGGGGACTAGAGAGATAGATACGCAGTATTTT. The encoded protein is CASSPGTREIDTQYF.

The chain couples TRBV3-1 (or the pseudogene TRBV3-2) to TRBJ1-1; D remains unclear. The germline CDR1 and CDR2 sequences are LGHDT and YNNKEL (reference sequence). This CDR3 contains 13 residues. The V and J ends lost 2 bases and 6 bases respectively, with 10 bases between them. In DNA, the CDR3 is TGTGCCAGCAGCCAAAGTTCGAGCTCTGAAGCTTTCTTT. It codes for CASSQSSSSEAFF.

The V call is TRBV7-6, the J call TRBJ1-4; 7 nucleotides agree with TRBD1. Germline V gene sequence: CDR1 SGHVS, CDR2 FNYEAQ. CDR3 length: 14 amino acids. The V and J ends lost 4 bases and 6 bases, in that order; junction bases with no gene match: 5. CDR3 residues: CASSSRTGYEKLFF. CDR3 in DNA: TGTGCCAGCAGCTCTCGGACAGGTTATGAAAAACTGTTTTTT.

This chain links TRBV4-1 with TRBJ1-1; 9 bases fit TRBD1. The CDR3 totals 15 residues. Trimming at V came to 3 bases and at J to 6 bases, leaving 8 bases not matched to a gene. CDR1 is MGHRA and CDR2 is YSYEKL in the germline V gene. The CDR3 DNA is TGCGCCAGCAGCCATAGACAGGGGGAGAGGCCTGAAGCTTTCTTT. Amino acid sequence: CASSHRQGERPEAFF.

The chain carries TRBV11-3 and TRBJ2-6; D is possibly TRBD2 (6 bases). This CDR3 comprises 16 residues. CDR1 is SGHNT, CDR2 YENEEA, per germline. V dropped 4 bases and J dropped 1 base, with 11 bases sitting between them. The CDR3 here is CASSSSGGSGANVLTF. DNA for the CDR3: TGTGCCAGCAGCTCAAGTGGAGGGTCTGGGGCCAACGTCCTGACTTTC.

This chain uses TRBV19 with TRBJ1-3; TRBD1 aligns across 7 bases. Germline trimming cut 7 bases from V and 4 bases from J; bases unmatched to any gene: 7. CDR3 length: 14 amino acids. From germline, CDR1 is LNHDA and CDR2 SQIVND (reference sequence). For the CDR3, the DNA is TGTGCCAGTACCTCGACAGGGAACGGAAACACCATATATTTT. Its protein is CASTSTGNGNTIYF.

The chain has TRBV19 and TRBJ2-5; TRBD1 might be the D (5 bases). This CDR3 region has 14 residues. Trimming removed 3 bases from V and 3 bases from J, with 11 bases in between. From germline, CDR1 is LNHDA and CDR2 SQIVND (reference sequence). CDR3 DNA: TGTGCCAGTAGTATTAGCCAGGGTAAAGAGACCCAGTACTTC. Residues: CASSISQGKETQYF.

The chain employs TRBV11-2 and TRBJ2-1; possible D gene TRBD1, 7 bases. CDR3 length: 15 amino acids. Germline V gene lookup returns CDR1 SGHAT and CDR2 FQNNGV. Trimming took off 2 bases at V and 7 bases at J, with 15 bases between the two ends. CDR3 DNA: TGTGCCAGCAGCTTATTGAGACAGGGAGGAAATGAGCAGTTCTTC. Its translation is CASSLLRQGGNEQFF.

The chain couples TRBV3-1 (or the pseudogene TRBV3-2) to TRBJ1-6, with 11 bases lining up with TRBD1. The junction had 5 bases not matched to a gene; V was cut back by 4 bases and J by 12 bases. The germline V gene has CDR1 LGHDT and CDR2 YNNKEL (reference sequence). The CDR3 runs to 14 residues. The CDR3 DNA sequence: TGTGCCAGCAGCCCTGGACAGGGGGCTGTACCCCTCCACTTT. It codes for CASSPGQGAVPLHF.

The J gene is TRBJ2-3, the V gene TRBV28; TRBD2 matches 7 bases. The germline V gene has CDR1 MDHEN and CDR2 SYDVKM. After removal of 2 bases from V and 0 bases from J, the junction contained 5 bases not matched to a gene. This CDR3 is 16 amino acids long. CDR3 amino acids: CASSLMYGGSTDTQYF. The CDR3 coding sequence is TGTGCCAGCAGTTTAATGTACGGGGGGAGCACAGATACGCAGTATTTT.

Only one count was recorded for this clone. The rearrangement joins TRBV2 to TRBJ2-7, with 10 bases fitting TRBD1. CDR3 length: 18 residues. The germline V gene has CDR1 SNHLY and CDR2 FYNNEI. Germline trimming cut 2 bases from V and 1 base from J; bases unmatched to any gene: 11. The CDR3 sequence is CASSEWTGGFNGSYEQYF. The CDR3 nucleotides read TGTGCCAGCAGTGAATGGACAGGGGGGTTTAATGGATCCTACGAGCAGTACTTC.

This clone was picked up one time. The chain links TRBV7-8 to TRBJ1-4, with D uncertain. The CDR3 is made up of 13 amino acids. Trimming left V 5 bases short and J 7 bases short, with 11 bases between. Germline-derived CDR1 and CDR2 are SGHVS and FQNEAQ. CDR3 coding DNA: TGTGCCAGCAGCCCGAATTACGGTGAAAAACTGTTTTTT. Its protein is CASSPNYGEKLFF. Full variable domain (rest looked up from reference TRBV7-8 and TRBJ1-4): GAGVSQSPRYKVAKRGQDVALRCDPISGHVSLFWYQQALGQGPEFLTYFQNEAQLDKSGLPSDRFFAERPEGSVSTLKIQRTQQEDSAVYLCASSPNYGEKLFFGSGTQLSVL.

The count of this clone is one. The genes are TRBV19 and TRBJ1-6; TRBD1 might be the D (6 bases). This CDR3 has 13 residues. Trimming pared 7 bases from V and 15 bases from J, leaving 19 bases between. CDR1 and CDR2 (germline): LNHDA, SQIVND (reference sequence). The CDR3 loop is CASNPSPNRDLHF. CDR3 nucleotides: TGTGCCAGTAACCCATCGCCGAACAGGGACCTCCACTTT.

This clone was picked up a small number of times. The rearrangement links TRBV5-5 to TRBJ1-5; 10 nucleotides line up with TRBD1. Germline values: CDR1 SGHKS, CDR2 YYEKEE (reference sequence). V was pared by 4 bases and J by 3 bases, with 4 bases of the junction left unmatched. The CDR3 length is 15 residues. The CDR3 DNA is TGTGCCAGCAGCCCGGGACAGGGGATCAATCAGCCCCAGCATTTT. Its translation is CASSPGQGINQPQHF.

The genes are TRBV27 and TRBJ2-1, with 11 bases identical to TRBD2. The junction had 2 bases not matched to a gene; V was cut back by 3 bases and J by 4 bases. The CDR3 totals 15 residues. The germline CDR1 and CDR2 sequences are MNHEY and SMNVEV (reference sequence). The CDR3 coding sequence is TGTGCCAGCAGTTTCCGGACTAGCGGGTACAATGAGCAGTTCTTC. This sequence encodes CASSFRTSGYNEQFF.

V and J are TRBV2 and TRBJ1-3; perhaps TRBD1 as D (5 bases). V was cut by 4 bases and J by 1 base, with 5 bases left in between. The CDR3 length is 13 residues. In germline, CDR1 is SNHLY, CDR2 FYNNEI. The CDR3 nucleotides read TGTGCCAGCAGTGGGACATCTGGAAACACCATATATTTT. It yields the protein CASSGTSGNTIYF. Full variable domain (outside the CDR3, taken from reference TRBV2 and TRBJ1-3): EPEVTQTPSHQVTQMGQEVILRCVPISNHLYFYWYRQILGQKVEFLVSFYNNEISEKSEIFDDQFSVERPDGSNFTLKIRSTKLEDSAMYFCASSGTSGNTIYFGEGSWLTVV.

The chain couples TRBV5-4 to TRBJ2-1, with TRBD1 identical over 8 bases. This CDR3 comprises 16 residues. After removal of 3 bases from V and 3 bases from J, the junction contained 8 bases not matched to a gene. In germline, CDR1 is SGHNT, CDR2 YYREEE (reference sequence). The CDR3 sequence: CASSWETGEIYNEQFF. CDR3 in DNA: TGTGCCAGCAGCTGGGAGACAGGGGAAATCTACAATGAGCAGTTCTTC.

V gene TRBV19 combines with J gene TRBJ2-7; D may be TRBD1 (5 bases). CDR1 LNHDA and CDR2 SQIVND come from the germline V gene (reference sequence). The CDR3 sequence is 13 residues long. The V and J ends lost 3 bases and 6 bases respectively, with 12 bases between them. The CDR3 DNA is TGTGCCAGTAGTATTCTGCAGGGTACCGAGCAGTACTTC. Translating it yields CASSILQGTEQYF.

In this sample, this clone turned up once. V and J are TRBV19 and TRBJ1-2, with D possibly matching TRBD1 (5 bases). Germline V gives CDR1 LNHDA, CDR2 SQIVND (reference sequence). The V and J ends lost 4 bases and 5 bases respectively, with 17 bases between them. The CDR3 extends over 15 amino acids. CDR3 loop: CASSTHSQGRYGYTF. For the CDR3, the DNA is TGTGCCAGTAGTACCCACTCGCAGGGAAGGTATGGCTACACCTTC.

The rearrangement joins TRBV12-3 or TRBV12-4 to TRBJ1-1; tentative D call: TRBD1 (6 bases). The V gene lost 6 bases and the J gene lost 1 base, with 9 bases spanning the gap. The length of the CDR3 is 13 residues. The CDR3 DNA reads TGTGCCAGCAGCGGACAGCGGAACACTGAAGCTTTCTTT. Translation: CASSGQRNTEAFF.

The CDR3 protein is CASSYSGVNQPQHF. CDR3 nucleotide sequence: TGTGCCAGCAGTTACTCCGGGGTAAATCAGCCCCAGCATTTT. The V call is TRBV6-5, the J call TRBJ1-5, with D hard to call. The CDR3 contains 14 residues. Germline CDR1 reads MNHEY; CDR2 reads SVGAGI. The ends were cut back, 0 bases at V and 4 bases at J, with 7 bases in the middle.

V usage is TRBV9 and J usage is TRBJ2-7; the match to TRBD1 covers 9 bases. The CDR3 is 14 amino acids. V lost 0 bases and J lost 6; bases outside the gene matches: 4. Germline CDR1 reads SGDLS; CDR2 reads YYNGEE. The CDR3 loop reads CASSVDRQGGEQYF. The CDR3 DNA follows: TGTGCCAGCAGCGTAGATAGACAGGGGGGCGAGCAGTACTTC.

The V and J genes are TRBV18 and TRBJ1-3; D possibly corresponds to TRBD1 (5 bases). The ends were cut back, 0 bases at V and 4 bases at J, with 16 bases in the middle. Germline loops: CDR1 KGHSH, CDR2 LQKENI. CDR3 length: 17 amino acids. This CDR3 is CASSPPGRVGSGNTIYF. The CDR3 DNA follows: TGTGCCAGCTCACCACCGGGCAGGGTGGGATCCGGAAACACCATATATTTT.

The V call is TRBV27, the J call TRBJ2-7; 15 bases map to TRBD2. The CDR3 is made up of 16 amino acids. V lost 5 bases to trimming and J lost 3 bases; unmatched junction nucleotides: 5. CDR1 and CDR2 (germline): MNHEY, SMNVEV (reference sequence). DNA of the CDR3: TGTGCCAGCAGTCCAGGACTAGCGGGAGGGATCTACGAGCAGTACTTC. Translation: CASSPGLAGGIYEQYF.